The 30 T cell receptor beta chains below were found in one sample sequenced in a study of T cell responses to AZD1222 COVID-19 vaccine (dated by TCRdb to the early 2020s). Read against the paper, the sample's time point label means: baseline before first vaccination. Library creation used the immunoSEQ multiplex PCR assay. TCRdb provides this immuneACCESS table in a form limited to in-frame rearrangements. Some clones are lacking; in checked studies, under half of them reflect an unresolved V gene, and why the rest are absent is not known. A total of roughly 120,000 clones appear in this sample, about nine tenths of them only once. The ten largest clonotypes hold about 1.2% of the sample. Sequencing was performed on peripheral blood, taken on day 0 of AZD1222 vaccination. The receptor set was obtained from an adult in good health.

This rearrangement joins TRBV25-1 to TRBJ1-1; the D gene is possibly TRBD1 (5 bases). Germline values: CDR1 MGHDK, CDR2 SYGVNS. This CDR3 has 14 residues. Trimming removed 6 bases at V and 4 bases at J, with 15 bases between. The CDR3 loop is CASRSGGDPTEAFF. CDR3 in DNA: TGTGCCAGCAGATCGGGGGGGGACCCCACTGAAGCTTTCTTT.

The V and J genes are TRBV6-1 and TRBJ1-1; D ambiguous. Deletions cut 1 base from V and 2 bases from J, with 8 bases between. Germline CDR1 reads MNHNS; CDR2 reads SASEGT. The CDR3 is 14 amino acids. CDR3 coding DNA: TGTGCCAGCAGTGAAGTGACTAGAAACACTGAAGCTTTCTTT. As protein: CASSEVTRNTEAFF.

The chain joins TRBV4-2 to TRBJ1-1; no reliable D call. CDR3 size: 13 residues. V was trimmed by 5 bases and J by 5 bases, leaving 12 bases between them. Germline CDR1 and CDR2: LGHNA and YNFKEQ. This chain's CDR3 is CASSFGRGTEAFF. CDR3 coding DNA: TGTGCCAGCAGCTTTGGACGGGGAACTGAAGCTTTCTTT.

The genes are TRBV4-1 and TRBJ1-1, with a weak D call TRBD1 (5 bases). CDR3 length: 14 amino acids. Per the germline V gene, CDR1 is MGHRA and CDR2 is YSYEKL. V lost 3 bases and J lost 6, with 14 bases in between. The CDR3 DNA follows: TGCGCCAGCAGCCATGACGGGGCCGGGGCTGAAGCTTTCTTT. Protein sequence: CASSHDGAGAEAFF.

The chain has TRBV2 and TRBJ2-3, with D perhaps matching TRBD1 (7 bases). Germline values: CDR1 SNHLY, CDR2 FYNNEI. V lost 4 bases, J lost 6 bases, and 14 bases lay in between. CDR3 length equals 14 residues. The CDR3 here is CASSVEGAADTQYF. CDR3 coding DNA: TGTGCCAGCAGTGTGGAGGGGGCGGCGGATACGCAGTATTTT.

V gene TRBV4-1 combines with J gene TRBJ1-2; D is unclear. Germline V lookup: CDR1 MGHRA, CDR2 YSYEKL. The CDR3 is 15 amino acids. The V end was cut by 0 bases, the J end by 0 bases, with 8 bases between. The CDR3 region is CASSQEWQANYGYTF. DNA for the CDR3: TGCGCCAGCAGCCAAGAATGGCAGGCTAACTATGGCTACACCTTC.

The rearrangement links TRBV6-5 to TRBJ1-3; 10 bases align to TRBD1. This CDR3 region has 16 residues. Germline lookup yields CDR1 MNHEY and CDR2 SVGAGI. V lost 2 bases and J lost 6; bases outside the gene matches: 7. The CDR3 region has the DNA TGTGCCAGCAGTTACGATAGACAGGGGGCTTTAAACACCATATATTTT. It translates to CASSYDRQGALNTIYF.

This rearrangement joins TRBV5-6 to TRBJ1-5, with D perhaps TRBD1 (6 bases). V lost 1 base to trimming and J lost 5 bases, with 13 bases between them. The CDR3 runs to 15 residues. CDR1 and CDR2 from the germline V gene are SGHDT and YYEEEE. The CDR3 nucleotides are TGTGCCAGCAGCTTGATGGGGGGGGCCCATCAGCCCCAGCATTTT. Its translation: CASSLMGGAHQPQHF.

This rearrangement joins TRBV4-1 to TRBJ1-2; no clear D. Trimming removed 0 bases at V and 10 bases at J, with 18 bases between. The CDR3 loop spans 15 amino acids. CDR1 is MGHRA and CDR2 is YSYEKL in the germline V gene. CDR3 DNA: TGCGCCAGCAGCCAAGATCTCCCAGGCTTGAGGCTCTACACCTTC. Translation: CASSQDLPGLRLYTF.

The rearrangement uses TRBV6-5 and TRBJ1-2; D is unresolved. This CDR3 comprises 15 residues. Trimming shortened V by 2 bases and J by 6 bases, and 16 bases separated the two germline ends. Germline V gene lookup returns CDR1 MNHEY and CDR2 SVGAGI. This CDR3 is CASSYGWTPKDGYTF. The CDR3 coding sequence is TGTGCCAGCAGTTACGGGTGGACGCCAAAGGATGGCTACACCTTC.

This chain connects TRBV14 to TRBJ1-2, with 8 bases identical to TRBD1. The CDR3 sequence is 15 residues long. Trimming cost V 1 base and J 4 bases; bases outside gene matches: 5. Germline CDR1 and CDR2: SGHDN and FVKESK. The DNA of the CDR3 is TGTGCCAGCAGCCAAGCAAGACAGGGGAGCTATGGCTACACCTTC. It codes for CASSQARQGSYGYTF.

V gene TRBV19 combines with J gene TRBJ2-1, with D perhaps TRBD1 (6 bases). Germline CDR1 LNHDA, CDR2 SQIVND (reference sequence). Trimming pared 1 base from V and 1 base from J, leaving 11 bases between. The CDR3 is made up of 16 amino acids. CDR3 amino acids: CASSIGTAFSYNEQFF. The CDR3 bases are TGTGCCAGTAGTATAGGGACAGCCTTTTCCTACAATGAGCAGTTCTTC.

The chain combines TRBV6-5 with TRBJ1-2, with a possible D match to TRBD1 (5 bases). V gave up 9 bases and J gave up 2 bases, with 10 bases separating them. The CDR3 spans 12 residues. Germline CDR1 and CDR2: MNHEY and SVGAGI. In nucleotides, the CDR3 is TGTGCCAGTTCTACAGGAAACTATGGCTACACCTTC. Translating it yields CASSTGNYGYTF.

The chain carries TRBV9 and TRBJ1-5; D gene ambiguous. Germline CDR1 is SGDLS and CDR2 is YYNGEE. Trimming took 0 bases from V and 7 from J, leaving 8 bases between them. The length of the CDR3 is 13 residues. This chain's CDR3 is CASSVEVGQPQHF. Written as DNA, the CDR3 is TGTGCCAGCAGCGTAGAGGTGGGACAGCCCCAGCATTTT.

The rearrangement joins TRBV25-1 to TRBJ1-6, with D tentatively TRBD1 (6 bases). V was trimmed by 2 bases and J by 4 bases, leaving 15 bases between them. The CDR3 consists of 17 residues. Germline lookup yields CDR1 MGHDK and CDR2 SYGVNS. This CDR3 reads CASSELATGVYNSPLHF. The CDR3, as DNA: TGTGCCAGCAGTGAACTTGCGACAGGAGTTTATAATTCACCCCTCCACTTT.

This clone occurred once. The rearrangement joins TRBV7-6 to TRBJ2-2; no definite D call. The ends were cut back, 2 bases at V and 0 bases at J, with 16 bases in the middle. The germline gives CDR1 SGHVS, CDR2 FNYEAQ. This CDR3 has 18 residues. Here the CDR3 reads CASSLLARAGSNTGELFF. The DNA of the CDR3 is TGTGCCAGCAGCTTATTGGCCCGGGCCGGATCGAACACCGGGGAGCTGTTTTTT.

The V call is TRBV5-1, the J call TRBJ2-2; tentative D call: TRBD1 (5 bases). This CDR3 has 15 amino acids. Trimming removed 6 bases at V and 0 bases at J, with 12 bases between. The germline V gene has CDR1 SGHRS and CDR2 YFSETQ. The CDR3 sequence: CASKLWGSNTGELFF. The CDR3 DNA sequence: TGCGCCAGCAAGTTGTGGGGCTCGAACACCGGGGAGCTGTTTTTT.

The chain has TRBV14 and TRBJ1-1; D gene uncertain. Germline assignment: CDR1 SGHDN and CDR2 FVKESK. The CDR3 sequence is 11 residues long. Between the trimmed V and J ends, which lost 3 bases and 9 bases, there was a span of 8 bases. The CDR3 is CASSQWGKAFF. The DNA of the CDR3 is TGTGCCAGCAGCCAGTGGGGAAAAGCTTTCTTT.

The V call is TRBV10-3, the J call TRBJ1-5, with D possibly being TRBD1 (6 bases). This CDR3 spans 16 amino acids. The germline V gene has CDR1 ENHRY and CDR2 SYGVKD. Trimming pared 3 bases from V and 0 bases from J, leaving 12 bases between. The CDR3 protein is CAISDGTSLSNQPQHF. The CDR3 nucleotides are TGTGCCATCAGTGATGGGACATCCCTTAGCAATCAGCCCCAGCATTTT.

The chain uses TRBV2 and TRBJ2-7; D gene uncertain. The CDR3 has 14 amino acids. Trimming pared 8 bases from V and 2 bases from J, leaving 16 bases between. The germline CDR1 and CDR2 sequences are SNHLY and FYNNEI. The chain's CDR3 is CASYAAAGTYEQYF. The CDR3 nucleotides are TGTGCCAGCTATGCTGCGGCAGGCACCTACGAGCAGTACTTC. The variable domain in full, completed from reference TRBV2 and TRBJ2-7, reads EPEVTQTPSHQVTQMGQEVILRCVPISNHLYFYWYRQILGQKVEFLVSFYNNEISEKSEIFDDQFSVERPDGSNFTLKIRSTKLEDSAMYFCASYAAAGTYEQYFGPGTRLTVT.

V gene TRBV18 combines with J gene TRBJ2-1; no definite D call. The CDR3 length is 13 residues. Per germline, CDR1 KGHSH and CDR2 LQKENI. Trimming removed 2 bases at V and 5 bases at J, with 7 bases between. This chain's CDR3 is CASSPTRHNEQFF. The DNA of the CDR3 is TGTGCCAGCTCACCAACCAGGCACAATGAGCAGTTCTTC. Variable domain in full (rest from reference TRBV18 and TRBJ2-1): NAGVMQNPRHLVRRRGQEARLRCSPMKGHSHVYWYRQLPEEGLKFMVYLQKENIIDESGMPKERFSAEFPKEGPSILRIQQVVRGDSAAYFCASSPTRHNEQFFGPGTRLTVL.

The chain uses TRBV20-1 and TRBJ1-5, with D uncertain. V was cut by 3 bases and J by 0 bases, with 15 bases left in between. Germline assignment: CDR1 DFQATT and CDR2 SNEGSKA (reference sequence). CDR3 size: 16 residues. CDR3 sequence: CSASGSGGDSNQPQHF. DNA of the CDR3: TGCAGTGCTAGTGGGTCCGGCGGGGATAGCAATCAGCCCCAGCATTTT.

V gene TRBV5-1 combines with J gene TRBJ1-2, with D possibly matching TRBD1 (6 bases). The CDR3 length is 16 residues. Germline lookup yields CDR1 SGHRS and CDR2 YFSETQ. V was trimmed by 0 bases and J by 3 bases, leaving 15 bases between them. In nucleotides, the CDR3 is TGCGCCAGCAGCTTGGATTCGGGGGGCGCTTACTATGGCTACACCTTC. Translation gives CASSLDSGGAYYGYTF.

In its sample, this clone was seen a few times. This rearrangement joins TRBV5-6 to TRBJ2-1; 8 nucleotides line up with TRBD2. The CDR3 is 17 residues long. CDR1 and CDR2 from the germline V gene are SGHDT and YYEEEE. V gave up 2 bases and J gave up 2 bases; unmatched junction bases: 9. CDR3 sequence (DNA): TGTGCCAGCAGCTTAGTCAAACTAGCGGAACCCTACAATGAGCAGTTCTTC. Translated: CASSLVKLAEPYNEQFF.

The V call is TRBV12-5, the J call TRBJ1-2; 7 bases line up with TRBD1. CDR3 length equals 14 residues. V shed 1 base, J shed 8 bases, and the junction held 7 bases outside the gene matches. The V gene's germline CDR1 is LGHNT and CDR2 FRNRAP. CDR3 in DNA: TGTGCTAGTGGTTTGGCGGGACAGACGGGCGGCTACACCTTC. Its translation: CASGLAGQTGGYTF.

The J gene is TRBJ2-5, the V gene TRBV5-1; 10 bases match TRBD1. CDR1 and CDR2 (germline): SGHRS, YFSETQ. This CDR3 spans 16 amino acids. V shed 2 bases and J 4 bases; nucleotides not matched to a gene: 8. CDR3 in DNA: TGCGCCAGCAGCTTAACGGGACAGGGGCTTCTAGAGACCCAGTACTTC. Translating it yields CASSLTGQGLLETQYF. The full variable domain, its missing parts supplied by reference TRBV5-1 and TRBJ2-5, is KAGVTQTPRYLIKTRGQQVTLSCSPISGHRSVSWYQQTPGQGLQFLFEYFSETQRNKGNFPGRFSGRQFSNSRSEMNVSTLELGDSALYLCASSLTGQGLLETQYFGPGTRLLVL.

This clone is a singleton in its sample. This rearrangement joins TRBV5-1 to TRBJ1-3; TRBD1 matches 10 bases. CDR3 length: 14 amino acids. Germline CDR1 and CDR2: SGHRS and YFSETQ. Trimming at V came to 3 bases and at J to 8 bases, leaving 5 bases not matched to a gene. The CDR3 coding sequence is TGCGCCAGCAGCTCCGGACAGGGGGAAGACACCATATATTTT. Translation: CASSSGQGEDTIYF. Full variable domain (outside the CDR3, taken from reference TRBV5-1 and TRBJ1-3): KAGVTQTPRYLIKTRGQQVTLSCSPISGHRSVSWYQQTPGQGLQFLFEYFSETQRNKGNFPGRFSGRQFSNSRSEMNVSTLELGDSALYLCASSSGQGEDTIYFGEGSWLTVV.

The rearrangement uses TRBV4-3 and TRBJ2-3, with D unclear. CDR1 and CDR2 (germline): LGHNA, YSLEER. This CDR3 is 14 amino acids long. V lost 0 bases, J lost 4 bases, and 8 bases lay in between. This CDR3 reads CASSQDPSSDTQYF. The CDR3 nucleotides are TGCGCCAGCAGCCAAGATCCAAGTTCAGATACGCAGTATTTT.

The rearrangement joins TRBV7-7 to TRBJ2-1; D remains unclear. Trimming pared 3 bases from V and 4 bases from J, leaving 16 bases between. CDR3 size: 16 residues. CDR1 and CDR2 (germline): SSHAT, FNYEAQ (reference sequence). In DNA form, the CDR3 reads TGTGCCAGCAGCTTGTCCGGGCAAGCCCCTTACAATGAGCAGTTCTTC. This gives the protein CASSLSGQAPYNEQFF.

The chain uses TRBV9 and TRBJ1-2; D gene ambiguous. Germline V gives CDR1 SGDLS, CDR2 YYNGEE. The V and J ends lost 0 bases and 6 bases respectively, with 9 bases between them. The CDR3 has 13 residues. The CDR3: CASSVGTGDGYTF. The CDR3 coding sequence is TGTGCCAGCAGCGTAGGCACCGGGGATGGCTACACCTTC.